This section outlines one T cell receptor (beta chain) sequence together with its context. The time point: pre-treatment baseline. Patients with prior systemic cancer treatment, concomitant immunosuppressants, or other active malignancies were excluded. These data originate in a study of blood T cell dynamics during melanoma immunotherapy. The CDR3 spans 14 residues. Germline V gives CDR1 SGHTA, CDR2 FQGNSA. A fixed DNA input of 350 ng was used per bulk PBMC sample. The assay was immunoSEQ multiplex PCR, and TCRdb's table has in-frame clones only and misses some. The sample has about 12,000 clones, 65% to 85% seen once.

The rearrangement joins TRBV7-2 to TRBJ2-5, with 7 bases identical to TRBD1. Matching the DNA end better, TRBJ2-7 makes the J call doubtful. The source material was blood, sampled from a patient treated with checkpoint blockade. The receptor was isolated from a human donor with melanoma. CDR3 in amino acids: CASSPGGSSYEQYF. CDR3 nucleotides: TGTGCCAGCAGCCCAGGGGGTTCTTCCTACGAGCAGTACTTC.